A selection of T cell receptor beta chains follows, all from one sample in a study of brain T cells in children with intractable seizures. Measured with immunoSEQ multiplex PCR; TCRdb has only the in-frame clones, and not every one. The sample lists about 350,000 clones, approximately 93% occurring once. Sequencing used peripheral blood, obtained 4 to 5 months after surgery. These receptors all come from a boy under two years old with tuberous sclerosis and intractable seizures. CDR3s include the opening cysteine and the closing phenylalanine or tryptophan. The order of the fields is J gene, clone size, D gene, V gene, CDR3 protein, CDR3 DNA. D genes are given only for firm matches. The size of a clone is reported for some rows only, either as once, few or many, or as a class for expanded clones.

J gene: TRBJ2-5
clone size: NA
D gene: NA
V gene: TRBV4-1
CDR3 protein: CASSQDSETQYF
CDR3 DNA: TGCGCCAGCAGCCAAGATTCAGAGACCCAGTACTTC

J gene: TRBJ2-7
clone size: NA
D gene: TRBD1
V gene: TRBV9
CDR3 protein: CASSVGTGAFSEQYF
CDR3 DNA: TGTGCCAGCAGCGTCGGGACAGGGGCGTTCTCCGAGCAGTACTTC

J gene: TRBJ2-1
clone size: NA
D gene: NA
V gene: TRBV9
CDR3 protein: CASSVGRESHNEQFF
CDR3 DNA: TGTGCCAGCAGCGTAGGTCGAGAAAGCCACAATGAGCAGTTCTTC

J gene: TRBJ1-6
clone size: NA
D gene: NA
V gene: TRBV12-5
CDR3 protein: CASGLGNSPLHF
CDR3 DNA: TGTGCTAGTGGTTTGGGTAATTCACCCCTCCACTTT

J gene: TRBJ2-5
clone size: NA
D gene: TRBD1
V gene: TRBV7-6
CDR3 protein: CASSVPGGVLVETQYF
CDR3 DNA: TGTGCCAGCAGCGTACCAGGGGGCGTTCTTGTGGAGACCCAGTACTTC

J gene: TRBJ2-4
clone size: NA
D gene: NA
V gene: TRBV7-9
CDR3 protein: CASSPYTLGEVLKANIQYF
CDR3 DNA: TGTGCCAGCAGCCCGTATACCCTTGGGGAAGTTTTAAAGGCTAACATTCAGTACTTC

J gene: TRBJ2-2
clone size: NA
D gene: TRBD2
V gene: TRBV3-1/TRBV3-2
CDR3 protein: CASSRFTGGGTGELFF
CDR3 DNA: TGTGCCAGCAGCCGATTTACGGGAGGGGGCACCGGGGAGCTGTTTTTT

J gene: TRBJ1-6
clone size: NA
D gene: NA
V gene: TRBV5-1
CDR3 protein: CASTPNSPLHF
CDR3 DNA: TGCGCCAGCACCCCGAATTCACCCCTCCACTTT

J gene: TRBJ2-6
clone size: NA
D gene: TRBD1
V gene: TRBV4-1
CDR3 protein: CASSQRDRGSSGANVLTF
CDR3 DNA: TGCGCCAGCAGCCAGAGGGACAGGGGAAGCTCTGGGGCCAACGTCCTGACTTTC

J gene: TRBJ2-7
clone size: NA
D gene: NA
V gene: TRBV19
CDR3 protein: CARTDLSYEQYF
CDR3 DNA: TGTGCCAGAACCGACCTCTCCTACGAGCAGTACTTC

J gene: TRBJ2-3
clone size: NA
D gene: TRBD1
V gene: TRBV18
CDR3 protein: CASSPETGYFDTQYF
CDR3 DNA: TGTGCCAGCTCACCCGAGACAGGGTATTTCGATACGCAGTATTTT

J gene: TRBJ2-3
clone size: NA
D gene: TRBD2
V gene: TRBV11-2
CDR3 protein: CASSLVAGGRTDTQYF
CDR3 DNA: TGTGCCAGCAGCTTGGTAGCGGGGGGACGCACAGATACGCAGTATTTT

J gene: TRBJ2-7
clone size: NA
D gene: TRBD2
V gene: TRBV7-2
CDR3 protein: CASSLGLAGGAYEQYF
CDR3 DNA: TGTGCCAGCAGCTTGGGACTAGCGGGGGGCGCCTACGAGCAGTACTTC

J gene: TRBJ2-2
clone size: NA
D gene: NA
V gene: TRBV3-1/TRBV3-2
CDR3 protein: CASSPYSTGELFF
CDR3 DNA: TGTGCCAGCAGTCCCTACAGCACCGGGGAGCTGTTTTTT

J gene: TRBJ2-4
clone size: NA
D gene: NA
V gene: TRBV6-5
CDR3 protein: CASRMGAKNIQYF
CDR3 DNA: TGTGCCAGCAGAATGGGGGCCAAAAACATTCAGTACTTC

J gene: TRBJ2-5
clone size: NA
D gene: TRBD2
V gene: TRBV19
CDR3 protein: CASSKALAGLETQYF
CDR3 DNA: TGTGCCAGTAGTAAAGCGCTAGCGGGGCTAGAGACCCAGTACTTC

J gene: TRBJ1-2
clone size: NA
D gene: NA
V gene: TRBV7-9
CDR3 protein: CASSLQSGPNLYGYTF
CDR3 DNA: TGTGCCAGCAGCTTACAGTCTGGGCCGAACCTCTATGGCTACACCTTC

J gene: TRBJ1-2
clone size: NA
D gene: TRBD1
V gene: TRBV6-5
CDR3 protein: CASSLGQGSGYTF
CDR3 DNA: TGTGCCAGCAGTCTAGGACAGGGGAGCGGCTACACCTTC

J gene: TRBJ2-7
clone size: NA
D gene: TRBD1
V gene: TRBV25-1
CDR3 protein: CASIGQGSHEQYF
CDR3 DNA: TGTGCCAGCATTGGACAGGGGTCTCACGAGCAGTACTTC

J gene: TRBJ2-3
clone size: NA
D gene: TRBD1
V gene: TRBV10-3
CDR3 protein: CAASYGQAYTDTQYF
CDR3 DNA: TGTGCCGCATCTTACGGACAGGCCTACACAGATACGCAGTATTTT

J gene: TRBJ2-7
clone size: NA
D gene: NA
V gene: TRBV24-1
CDR3 protein: CATSDPGAEQYF
CDR3 DNA: TGTGCCACCAGTGATCCCGGGGCGGAGCAGTACTTC

J gene: TRBJ1-5
clone size: NA
D gene: NA
V gene: TRBV4-1
CDR3 protein: CASSQVLADHQPQHF
CDR3 DNA: TGCGCCAGCAGCCAAGTTCTCGCGGACCATCAGCCCCAGCATTTT

J gene: TRBJ1-1
clone size: NA
D gene: NA
V gene: TRBV27
CDR3 protein: CASSTKSGQLNTEAFF
CDR3 DNA: TGTGCCAGCAGCACAAAGAGCGGGCAGTTGAACACTGAAGCTTTCTTT

J gene: TRBJ2-7
clone size: NA
D gene: NA
V gene: TRBV15
CDR3 protein: CATSTGVMRYEQYF
CDR3 DNA: TGTGCCACCTCCACCGGTGTCATGCGCTACGAGCAGTACTTC

J gene: TRBJ1-3
clone size: NA
D gene: NA
V gene: TRBV3-1/TRBV3-2
CDR3 protein: CASSLEDTIYF
CDR3 DNA: TGTGCCAGCAGCCTAGAAGACACCATATATTTT

J gene: TRBJ2-1
clone size: NA
D gene: TRBD2
V gene: TRBV14
CDR3 protein: CASSPSGLYNEQFF
CDR3 DNA: TGTGCCAGCAGCCCTAGCGGGCTATACAATGAGCAGTTCTTC

J gene: TRBJ2-7
clone size: NA
D gene: NA
V gene: TRBV9
CDR3 protein: CASSPQVGYEQYF
CDR3 DNA: TGTGCCAGCAGCCCCCAGGTAGGCTACGAGCAGTACTTC

J gene: TRBJ2-1
clone size: NA
D gene: NA
V gene: TRBV18
CDR3 protein: CASSSRGQLQYNEQFF
CDR3 DNA: TGTGCCAGCTCATCCCGTGGACAGCTTCAATACAATGAGCAGTTCTTC

J gene: TRBJ1-2
clone size: NA
D gene: NA
V gene: TRBV6-2/TRBV6-3
CDR3 protein: CASSGRDNENYGYTF
CDR3 DNA: TGTGCCAGCAGTGGACGGGACAACGAAAACTATGGCTACACCTTC

J gene: TRBJ2-1
clone size: NA
D gene: NA
V gene: TRBV5-6
CDR3 protein: CASSLGPHNEQFF
CDR3 DNA: TGTGCCAGCAGCTTGGGACCACACAATGAGCAGTTCTTC

J gene: TRBJ2-1
clone size: NA
D gene: NA
V gene: TRBV6-1
CDR3 protein: CASSDHYNEQFF
CDR3 DNA: TGTGCCAGCAGTGACCACTACAATGAGCAGTTCTTC

J gene: TRBJ2-1
clone size: NA
D gene: TRBD2
V gene: TRBV7-2
CDR3 protein: CASSLLSGGINEQFF
CDR3 DNA: TGTGCCAGCAGCTTACTCAGCGGGGGTATCAATGAGCAGTTCTTC

J gene: TRBJ2-7
clone size: NA
D gene: NA
V gene: TRBV6-2/TRBV6-3
CDR3 protein: CASSGVTYEQYF
CDR3 DNA: TGTGCCAGCAGCGGAGTTACCTACGAGCAGTACTTC

J gene: TRBJ1-3
clone size: NA
D gene: NA
V gene: TRBV7-2
CDR3 protein: CASRFDSSGNTIYF
CDR3 DNA: TGTGCCAGCAGGTTCGACAGCTCTGGAAACACCATATATTTT

J gene: TRBJ2-1
clone size: few
D gene: NA
V gene: TRBV27
CDR3 protein: CASINVGEQFF
CDR3 DNA: TGTGCCAGCATTAACGTCGGTGAGCAGTTCTTC

J gene: TRBJ2-7
clone size: NA
D gene: TRBD1
V gene: TRBV9
CDR3 protein: CASSVGTGPYEQYF
CDR3 DNA: TGTGCCAGCAGCGTGGGGACAGGGCCTTACGAGCAGTACTTC

J gene: TRBJ2-3
clone size: NA
D gene: NA
V gene: TRBV7-2
CDR3 protein: CASSLVELPHLWTQYF
CDR3 DNA: TGTGCCAGCAGCTTAGTGGAACTACCGCACCTGTGGACGCAGTATTTT

J gene: TRBJ1-5
clone size: few
D gene: NA
V gene: TRBV6-5
CDR3 protein: CASRDSNQPQHF
CDR3 DNA: TGTGCCAGCAGGGATAGCAATCAGCCCCAGCATTTT

J gene: TRBJ2-7
clone size: NA
D gene: NA
V gene: TRBV7-9
CDR3 protein: CASSLQRGGRSYEQYF
CDR3 DNA: TGTGCCAGCAGCCTCCAAAGAGGGGGGCGCTCCTACGAGCAGTACTTC

J gene: TRBJ2-7
clone size: NA
D gene: NA
V gene: TRBV19
CDR3 protein: CASSIEAGKSYEQYF
CDR3 DNA: TGTGCCAGTAGTATCGAGGCAGGGAAGTCCTACGAGCAGTACTTC

J gene: TRBJ2-7
clone size: NA
D gene: NA
V gene: TRBV11-2
CDR3 protein: CASSAGTPAYEQYF
CDR3 DNA: TGTGCCAGCAGCGCCGGGACACCAGCCTACGAGCAGTACTTC

J gene: TRBJ2-7
clone size: NA
D gene: TRBD1
V gene: TRBV2
CDR3 protein: CASSENRDRGSYEQYF
CDR3 DNA: TGTGCCAGCAGTGAAAACCGGGACAGGGGATCCTACGAGCAGTACTTC

J gene: TRBJ2-3
clone size: NA
D gene: NA
V gene: TRBV6-5
CDR3 protein: CASSLRDNTDTQYF
CDR3 DNA: TGTGCCAGCAGCCTACGGGACAACACAGATACGCAGTATTTT

J gene: TRBJ1-1
clone size: NA
D gene: TRBD1
V gene: TRBV6-1
CDR3 protein: CASSERQGGWNTEAFF
CDR3 DNA: TGTGCCAGCAGTGAACGACAGGGTGGCTGGAACACTGAAGCTTTCTTT

J gene: TRBJ1-5
clone size: once
D gene: TRBD1
V gene: TRBV28
CDR3 protein: CASSSTGGAGSNQPQHF
CDR3 DNA: TGTGCCAGCAGTTCTACAGGGGGCGCGGGAAGCAATCAGCCCCAGCATTTT

J gene: TRBJ2-5
clone size: NA
D gene: TRBD2
V gene: TRBV2
CDR3 protein: CASRRLAGAETQYF
CDR3 DNA: TGTGCCAGCAGGAGGTTAGCGGGGGCGGAGACCCAGTACTTC